Listed here are 5 T cell receptor beta chains from one sample, sequenced in a study of blood T cell repertoires in COVID-19. Here immunoSEQ multiplex PCR was the method, and the copy in TCRdb shows in-frame clones only, minus some. The sample has 97,000 or so clones, 91% seen once; the top ten hold roughly 4.3%. The sequenced material came from peripheral blood. These receptors came from a man between 18 and 29 years old with acute or convalescent COVID-19.

The rearrangement joins TRBV19 to TRBJ2-7, with D maybe TRBD1 (5 bases). Per germline, CDR1 LNHDA and CDR2 SQIVND (reference sequence). V dropped 3 bases and J dropped 2 bases, with 14 bases sitting between them. The length of the CDR3 is 15 residues. The CDR3 sequence: CASSIGRVLPYEQYF. The CDR3 DNA reads TGTGCCAGTAGTATTGGCAGGGTGCTTCCCTACGAGCAGTACTTC.

The V call is TRBV29-1, the J call TRBJ2-7; D possibly corresponds to TRBD2 (5 bases). From germline, CDR1 is SQVTM and CDR2 ANQGSEA. This CDR3 is built from 10 residues. Between the trimmed V and J ends, which lost 7 bases and 9 bases, there was a span of 13 bases. In nucleotides, the CDR3 is TGCAGCGCTGGGGAGAGGATGCAGTACTTC. It yields the protein CSAGERMQYF.

Comments on this clone: This specimen includes other DNA sequences encoding the same CDR3. This chain joins TRBV5-1 and TRBJ1-1; TRBD1 aligns across 7 bases. This CDR3 is built from 14 residues. V shed 4 bases and J 1 base; nucleotides not matched to a gene: 4. Germline V gives CDR1 SGHRS, CDR2 YFSETQ. The CDR3, as DNA: TGCGCCAGCAGCCGCGGACAGGCGAACACTGAAGCTTTCTTT. Translating gives CASSRGQANTEAFF.

The V call is TRBV5-1, the J call TRBJ2-7; D may be TRBD1 (6 bases). V shed 4 bases and J shed 3 bases, with 11 bases lying between them. Germline lookup yields CDR1 SGHRS and CDR2 YFSETQ. The CDR3 spans 13 residues. CDR3 residues: CASSTQGNYEQYF. The CDR3 DNA is TGCGCCAGCAGCACACAGGGTAACTACGAGCAGTACTTC.

The chain couples TRBV5-4 to TRBJ1-1; TRBD1 agrees at 8 bases. Germline CDR1 SGHNT, CDR2 YYREEE (reference sequence). Losses at the gene ends were 5 bases for V and 1 base for J; bases not matched to a gene: 4. The CDR3 runs to 14 residues. Written as DNA, the CDR3 is TGTGCCAGCAGATCTGGGACAGGGAACACTGAAGCTTTCTTT. It translates to CASRSGTGNTEAFF.